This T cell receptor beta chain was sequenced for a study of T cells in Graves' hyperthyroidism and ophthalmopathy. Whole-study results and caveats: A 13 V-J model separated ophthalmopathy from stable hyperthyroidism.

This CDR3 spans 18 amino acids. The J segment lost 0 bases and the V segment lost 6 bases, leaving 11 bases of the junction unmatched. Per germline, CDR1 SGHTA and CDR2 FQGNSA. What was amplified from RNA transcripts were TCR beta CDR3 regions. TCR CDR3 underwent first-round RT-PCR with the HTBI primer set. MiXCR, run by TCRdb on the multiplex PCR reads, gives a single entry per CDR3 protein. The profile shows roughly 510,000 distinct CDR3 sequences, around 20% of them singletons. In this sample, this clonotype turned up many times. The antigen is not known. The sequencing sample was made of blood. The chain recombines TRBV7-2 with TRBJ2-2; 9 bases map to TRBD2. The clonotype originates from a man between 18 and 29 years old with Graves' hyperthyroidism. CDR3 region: CASRVRASGAANTGELFF. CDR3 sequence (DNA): TGTGCCAGCAGAGTTAGGGCTAGCGGGGCGGCGAACACCGGGGAGCTGTTTTTT.